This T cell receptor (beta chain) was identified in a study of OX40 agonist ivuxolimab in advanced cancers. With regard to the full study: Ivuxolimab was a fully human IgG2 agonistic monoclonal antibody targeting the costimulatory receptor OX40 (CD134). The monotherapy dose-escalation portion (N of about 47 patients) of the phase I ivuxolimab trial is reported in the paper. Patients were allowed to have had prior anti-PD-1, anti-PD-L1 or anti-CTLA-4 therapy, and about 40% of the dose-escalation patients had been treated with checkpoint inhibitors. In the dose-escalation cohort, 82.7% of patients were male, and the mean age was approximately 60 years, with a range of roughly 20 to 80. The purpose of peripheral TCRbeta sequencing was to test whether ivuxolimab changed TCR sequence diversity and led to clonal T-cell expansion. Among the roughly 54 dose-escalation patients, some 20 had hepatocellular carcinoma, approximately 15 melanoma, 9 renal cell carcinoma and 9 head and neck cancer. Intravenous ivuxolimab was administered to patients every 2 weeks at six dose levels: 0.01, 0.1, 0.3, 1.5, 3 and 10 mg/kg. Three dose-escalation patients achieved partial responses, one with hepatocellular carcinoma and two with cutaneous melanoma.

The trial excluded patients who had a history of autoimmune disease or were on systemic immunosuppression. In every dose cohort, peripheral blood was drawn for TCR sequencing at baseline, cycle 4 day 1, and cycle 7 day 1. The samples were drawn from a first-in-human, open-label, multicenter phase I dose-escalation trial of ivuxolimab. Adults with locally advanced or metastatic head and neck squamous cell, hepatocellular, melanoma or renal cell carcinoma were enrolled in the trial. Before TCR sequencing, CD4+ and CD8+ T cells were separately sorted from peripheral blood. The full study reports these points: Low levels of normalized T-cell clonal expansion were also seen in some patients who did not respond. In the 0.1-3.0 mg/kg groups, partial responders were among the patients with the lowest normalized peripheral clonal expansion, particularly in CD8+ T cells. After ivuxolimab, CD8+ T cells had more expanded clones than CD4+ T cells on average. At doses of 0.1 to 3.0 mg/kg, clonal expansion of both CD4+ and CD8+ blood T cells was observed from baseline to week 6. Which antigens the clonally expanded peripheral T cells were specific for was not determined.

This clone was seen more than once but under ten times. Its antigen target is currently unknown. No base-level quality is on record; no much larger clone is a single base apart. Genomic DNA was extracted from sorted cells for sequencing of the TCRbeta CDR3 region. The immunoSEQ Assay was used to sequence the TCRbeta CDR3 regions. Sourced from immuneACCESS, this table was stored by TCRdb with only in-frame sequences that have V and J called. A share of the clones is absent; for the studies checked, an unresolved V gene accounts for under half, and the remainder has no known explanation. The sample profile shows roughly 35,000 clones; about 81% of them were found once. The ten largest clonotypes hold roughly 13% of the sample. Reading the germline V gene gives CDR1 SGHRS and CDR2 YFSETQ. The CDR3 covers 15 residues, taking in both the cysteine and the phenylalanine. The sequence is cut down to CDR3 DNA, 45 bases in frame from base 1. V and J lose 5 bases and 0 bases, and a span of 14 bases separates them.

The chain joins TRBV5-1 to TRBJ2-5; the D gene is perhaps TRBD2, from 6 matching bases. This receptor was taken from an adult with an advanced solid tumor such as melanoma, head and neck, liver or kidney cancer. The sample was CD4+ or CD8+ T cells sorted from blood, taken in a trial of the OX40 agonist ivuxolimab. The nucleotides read TGCGCCAGCAGGCGGGTAGCGGAGTACCAAGAGACCCAGTACTTC. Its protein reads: CASRRVAEYQETQYF. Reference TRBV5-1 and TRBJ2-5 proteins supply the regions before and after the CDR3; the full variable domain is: KAGVTQTPRYLIKTRGQQVTLSCSPISGHRSVSWYQQTPGQGLQFLFEYFSETQRNKGNFPGRFSGRQFSNSRSEMNVSTLELGDSALYLCASRRVAEYQETQYFGPGTRLLVL.